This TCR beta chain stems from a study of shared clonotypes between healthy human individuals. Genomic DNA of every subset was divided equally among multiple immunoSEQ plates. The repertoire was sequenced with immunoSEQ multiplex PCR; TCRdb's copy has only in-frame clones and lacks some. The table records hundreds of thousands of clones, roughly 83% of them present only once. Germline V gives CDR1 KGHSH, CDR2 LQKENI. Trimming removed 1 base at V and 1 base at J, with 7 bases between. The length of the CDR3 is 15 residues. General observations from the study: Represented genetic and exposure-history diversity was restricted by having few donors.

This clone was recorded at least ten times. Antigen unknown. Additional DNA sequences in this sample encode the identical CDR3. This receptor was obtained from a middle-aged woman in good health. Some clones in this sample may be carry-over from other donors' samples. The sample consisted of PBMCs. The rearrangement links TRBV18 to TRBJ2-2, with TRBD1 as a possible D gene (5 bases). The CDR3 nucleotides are TGTGCCAGCTCACCACGGGGCAGGAACACCGGGGAGCTGTTTTTT. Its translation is CASSPRGRNTGELFF.